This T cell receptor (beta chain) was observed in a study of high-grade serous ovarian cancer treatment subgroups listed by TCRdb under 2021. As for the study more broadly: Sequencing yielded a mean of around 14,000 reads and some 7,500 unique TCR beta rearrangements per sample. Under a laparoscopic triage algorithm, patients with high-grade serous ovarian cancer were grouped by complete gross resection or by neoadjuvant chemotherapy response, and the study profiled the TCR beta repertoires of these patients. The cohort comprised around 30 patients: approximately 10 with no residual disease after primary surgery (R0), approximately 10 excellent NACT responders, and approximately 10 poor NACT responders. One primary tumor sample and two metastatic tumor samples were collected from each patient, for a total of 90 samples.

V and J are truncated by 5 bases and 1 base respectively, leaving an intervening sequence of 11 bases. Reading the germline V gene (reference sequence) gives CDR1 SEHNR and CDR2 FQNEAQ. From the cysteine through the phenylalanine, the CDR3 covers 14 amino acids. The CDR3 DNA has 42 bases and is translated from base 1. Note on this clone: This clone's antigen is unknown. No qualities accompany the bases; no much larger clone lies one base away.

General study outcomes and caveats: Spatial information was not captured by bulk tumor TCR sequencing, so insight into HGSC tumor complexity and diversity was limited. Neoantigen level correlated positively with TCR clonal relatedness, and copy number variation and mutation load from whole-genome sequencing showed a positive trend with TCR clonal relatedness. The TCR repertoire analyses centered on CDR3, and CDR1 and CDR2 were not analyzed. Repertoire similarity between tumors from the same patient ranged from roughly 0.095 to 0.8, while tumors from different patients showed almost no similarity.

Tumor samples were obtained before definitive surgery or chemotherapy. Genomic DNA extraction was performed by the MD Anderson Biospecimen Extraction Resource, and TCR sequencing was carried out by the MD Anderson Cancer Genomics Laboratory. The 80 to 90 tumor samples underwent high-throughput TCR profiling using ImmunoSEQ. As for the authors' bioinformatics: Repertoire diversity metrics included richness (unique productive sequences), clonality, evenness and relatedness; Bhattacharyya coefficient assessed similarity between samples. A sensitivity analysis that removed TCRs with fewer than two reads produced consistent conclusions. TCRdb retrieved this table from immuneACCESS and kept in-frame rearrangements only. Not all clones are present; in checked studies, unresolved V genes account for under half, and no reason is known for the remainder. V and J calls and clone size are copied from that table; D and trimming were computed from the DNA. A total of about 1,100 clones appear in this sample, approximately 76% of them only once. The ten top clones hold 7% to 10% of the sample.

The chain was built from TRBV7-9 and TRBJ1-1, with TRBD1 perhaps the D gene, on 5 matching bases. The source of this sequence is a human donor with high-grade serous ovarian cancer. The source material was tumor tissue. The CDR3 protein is CASSTGQRNTEAFF. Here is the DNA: TGTGCCAGCAGCACTGGACAACGGAACACTGAAGCTTTCTTT.